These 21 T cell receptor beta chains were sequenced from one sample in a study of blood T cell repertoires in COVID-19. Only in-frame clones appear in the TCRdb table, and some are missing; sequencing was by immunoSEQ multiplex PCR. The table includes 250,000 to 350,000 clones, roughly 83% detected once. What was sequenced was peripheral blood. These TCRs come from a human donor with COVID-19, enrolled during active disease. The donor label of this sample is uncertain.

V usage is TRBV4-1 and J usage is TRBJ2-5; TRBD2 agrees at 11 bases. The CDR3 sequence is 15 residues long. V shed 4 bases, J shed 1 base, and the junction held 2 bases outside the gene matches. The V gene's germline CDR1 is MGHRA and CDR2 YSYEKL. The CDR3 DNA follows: TGCGCCAGCAGCCCGGGACTAGCGGTCCAAGAGACCCAGTACTTC. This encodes CASSPGLAVQETQYF.

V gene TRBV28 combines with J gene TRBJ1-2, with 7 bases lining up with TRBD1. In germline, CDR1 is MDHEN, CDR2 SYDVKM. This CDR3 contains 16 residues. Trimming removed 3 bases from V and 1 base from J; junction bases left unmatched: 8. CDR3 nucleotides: TGTGCCAGCAGTTTGGAGGGGGCAGGGGGTAACTATGGCTACACCTTC. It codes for CASSLEGAGGNYGYTF.

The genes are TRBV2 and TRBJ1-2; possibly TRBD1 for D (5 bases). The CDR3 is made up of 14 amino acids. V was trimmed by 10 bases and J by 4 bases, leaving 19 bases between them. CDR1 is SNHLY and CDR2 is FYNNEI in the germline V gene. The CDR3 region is CATAGQTGSYGYTF. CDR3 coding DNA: TGTGCCACCGCAGGGCAAACGGGCAGCTATGGCTACACCTTC.

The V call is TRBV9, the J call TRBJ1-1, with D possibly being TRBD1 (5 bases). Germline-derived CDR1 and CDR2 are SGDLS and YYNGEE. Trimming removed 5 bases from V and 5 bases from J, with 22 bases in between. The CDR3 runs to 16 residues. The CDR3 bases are TGTGCCAGCAGTGGGGGACTGGGCTTTACGGGGACTGAAGCTTTCTTT. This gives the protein CASSGGLGFTGTEAFF.

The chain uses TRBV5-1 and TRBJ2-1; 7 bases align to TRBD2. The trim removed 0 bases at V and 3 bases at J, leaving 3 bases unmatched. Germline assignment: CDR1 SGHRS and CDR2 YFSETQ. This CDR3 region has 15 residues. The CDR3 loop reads CASSLGLAVYNEQFF. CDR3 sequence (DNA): TGCGCCAGCAGCTTGGGGCTAGCGGTCTACAATGAGCAGTTCTTC.

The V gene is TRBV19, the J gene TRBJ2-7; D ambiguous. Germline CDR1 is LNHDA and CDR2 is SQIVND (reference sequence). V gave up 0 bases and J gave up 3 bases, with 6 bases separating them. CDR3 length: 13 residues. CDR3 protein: CASSIDQDYEQYF. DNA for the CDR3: TGTGCCAGTAGTATAGACCAGGACTACGAGCAGTACTTC.

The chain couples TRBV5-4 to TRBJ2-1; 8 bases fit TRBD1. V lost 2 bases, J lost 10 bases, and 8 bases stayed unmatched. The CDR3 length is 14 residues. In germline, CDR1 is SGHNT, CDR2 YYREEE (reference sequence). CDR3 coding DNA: TGTGCCAGCAGCTTCCCAGGGGGCGCAGGGGAGCAGTTCTTC. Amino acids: CASSFPGGAGEQFF.

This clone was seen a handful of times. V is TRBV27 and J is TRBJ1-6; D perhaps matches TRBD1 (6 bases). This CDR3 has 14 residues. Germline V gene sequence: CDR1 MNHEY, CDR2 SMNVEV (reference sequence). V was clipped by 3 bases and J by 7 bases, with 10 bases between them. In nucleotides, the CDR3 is TGTGCCAGCAGTTTCCAACAGGGCAATTCACCCCTCCACTTT. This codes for CASSFQQGNSPLHF.

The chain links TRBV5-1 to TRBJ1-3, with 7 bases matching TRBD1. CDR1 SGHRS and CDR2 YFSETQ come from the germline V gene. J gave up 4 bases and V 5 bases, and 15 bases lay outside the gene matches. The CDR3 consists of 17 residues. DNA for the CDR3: TGCGCCAGCAGAACGGGAACGTCGGCAGGGGGAGGAAACACCATATATTTT. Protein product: CASRTGTSAGGGNTIYF.

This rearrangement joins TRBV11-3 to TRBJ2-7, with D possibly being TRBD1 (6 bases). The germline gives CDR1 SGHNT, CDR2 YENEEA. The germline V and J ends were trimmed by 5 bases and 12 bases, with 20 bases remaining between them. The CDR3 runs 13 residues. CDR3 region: CASSRTSDSTPYF. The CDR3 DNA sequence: TGTGCCAGCAGCCGTACGTCGGACAGCACGCCGTACTTC. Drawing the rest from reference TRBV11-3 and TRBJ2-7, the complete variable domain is EAGVVQSPRYKIIEKKQPVAFWCNPISGHNTLYWYLQNLGQGPELLIRYENEEAVDDSQLPKDRFSAERLKGVDSTLKIQPAELGDSAVYLCASSRTSDSTPYFGPGTRLTVT.

The CDR3 DNA is TGTGCCAGCAGCTTGAGGGGGGCTAGCGGGAGGGGATACTACGAGCAGTACTTC. Translated, it gives CASSLRGASGRGYYEQYF. The chain carries TRBV5-6 and TRBJ2-7; 12 bases agree with TRBD2. The CDR3 loop spans 18 amino acids. The ends lost 1 base at V and 3 bases at J; junction bases unmatched: 11. The germline V gene encodes CDR1 SGHDT and CDR2 YYEEEE.

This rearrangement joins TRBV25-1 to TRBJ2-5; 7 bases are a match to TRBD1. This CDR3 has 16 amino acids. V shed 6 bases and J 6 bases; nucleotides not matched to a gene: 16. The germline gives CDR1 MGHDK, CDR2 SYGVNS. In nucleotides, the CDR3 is TGTGCCAGCAGCTATTCCAGACAGGGCTCAGGCCAGACCCAGTACTTC. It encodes CASSYSRQGSGQTQYF.

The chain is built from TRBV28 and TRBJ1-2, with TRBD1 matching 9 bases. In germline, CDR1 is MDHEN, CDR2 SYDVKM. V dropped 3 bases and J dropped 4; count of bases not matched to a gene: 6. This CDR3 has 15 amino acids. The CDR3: CASSLGQGSFYGYTF. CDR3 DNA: TGTGCCAGCAGTTTGGGACAGGGCTCTTTCTATGGCTACACCTTC.

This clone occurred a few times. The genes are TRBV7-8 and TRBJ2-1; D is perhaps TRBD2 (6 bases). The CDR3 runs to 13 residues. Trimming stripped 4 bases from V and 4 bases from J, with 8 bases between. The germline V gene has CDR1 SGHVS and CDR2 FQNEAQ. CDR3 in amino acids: CASSSAGYNEQFF. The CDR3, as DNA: TGTGCCAGCAGCTCGGCGGGATACAATGAGCAGTTCTTC.

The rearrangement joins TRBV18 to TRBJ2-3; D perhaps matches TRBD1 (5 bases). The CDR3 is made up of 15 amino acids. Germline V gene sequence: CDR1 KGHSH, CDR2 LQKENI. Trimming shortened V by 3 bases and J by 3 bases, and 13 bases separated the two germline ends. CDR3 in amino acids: CASSPREPRTDTQYF. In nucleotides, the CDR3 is TGTGCCAGCTCACCCAGGGAACCACGGACAGATACGCAGTATTTT.

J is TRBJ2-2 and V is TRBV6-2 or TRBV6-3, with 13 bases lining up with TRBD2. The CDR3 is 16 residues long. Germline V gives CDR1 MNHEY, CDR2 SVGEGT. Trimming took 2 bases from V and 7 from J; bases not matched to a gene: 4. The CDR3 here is CASSYIGLAGVGELFF. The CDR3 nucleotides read TGTGCCAGCAGTTACATCGGACTAGCGGGAGTCGGGGAGCTGTTTTTT.

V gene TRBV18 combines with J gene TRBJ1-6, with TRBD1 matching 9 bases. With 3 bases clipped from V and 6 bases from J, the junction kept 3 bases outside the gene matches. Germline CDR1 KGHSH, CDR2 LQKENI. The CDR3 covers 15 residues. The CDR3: CASSPGDRANSPLHF. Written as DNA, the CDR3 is TGTGCCAGCTCACCTGGGGACAGGGCTAATTCACCCCTCCACTTT. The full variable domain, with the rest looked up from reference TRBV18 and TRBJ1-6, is NAGVMQNPRHLVRRRGQEARLRCSPMKGHSHVYWYRQLPEEGLKFMVYLQKENIIDESGMPKERFSAEFPKEGPSILRIQQVVRGDSAAYFCASSPGDRANSPLHFGNGTRLTVT.

CDR3 residues: CASSLGASPTYEQYF. The CDR3 DNA is TGTGCCAGCAGCTTAGGGGCTAGCCCCACGTACGAGCAGTACTTC. The V and J genes are TRBV7-2 and TRBJ2-7, with D perhaps TRBD2 (5 bases). V lost 1 base to trimming and J lost 4 bases, with 14 bases between them. The CDR3 covers 15 residues. The V gene's germline CDR1 is SGHTA and CDR2 FQGNSA.

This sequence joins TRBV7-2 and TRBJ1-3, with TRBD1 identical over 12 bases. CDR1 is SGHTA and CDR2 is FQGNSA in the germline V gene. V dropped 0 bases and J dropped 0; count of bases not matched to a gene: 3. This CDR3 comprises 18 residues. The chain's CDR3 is CASSLAGTGGASGNTIYF. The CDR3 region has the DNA TGTGCCAGCAGCTTAGCGGGGACAGGGGGCGCCTCTGGAAACACCATATATTTT. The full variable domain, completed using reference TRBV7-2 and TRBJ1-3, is GAGVSQSPSNKVTEKGKDVELRCDPISGHTALYWYRQSLGQGLEFLIYFQGNSAPDKSGLPSDRFSAERTGGSVSTLTIQRTQQEDSAVYLCASSLAGTGGASGNTIYFGEGSWLTVV.

CDR3 protein: CASSSGDQPQHF. As DNA, the CDR3 is TGTGCCAGCAGCTCCGGTGATCAGCCCCAGCATTTT. The chain recombines TRBV7-9 with TRBJ1-5; no clear D gene. The CDR3 totals 12 residues. CDR1 is SEHNR and CDR2 is FQNEAQ in the germline V gene (reference sequence). The V and J ends lost 4 bases and 5 bases respectively, with 6 bases between them. Full variable domain (outside the CDR3, taken from reference TRBV7-9 and TRBJ1-5): DTGVSQNPRHKITKRGQNVTFRCDPISEHNRLYWYRQTLGQGPEFLTYFQNEAQLEKSRLLSDRFSAERPKGSFSTLEIQRTEQGDSAMYLCASSSGDQPQHFGDGTRLSIL.

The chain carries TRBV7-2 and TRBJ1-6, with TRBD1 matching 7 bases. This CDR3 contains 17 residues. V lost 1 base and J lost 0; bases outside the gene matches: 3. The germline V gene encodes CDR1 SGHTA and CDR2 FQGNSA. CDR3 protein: CASSLGDSYSYNSPLHF. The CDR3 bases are TGTGCCAGCAGCTTAGGGGACAGCTACTCCTATAATTCACCCCTCCACTTT.